The rows below give T cell receptor beta chains drawn from one sample of a study of T cells in Graves' hyperthyroidism and ophthalmopathy. TCRdb processed the multiplex PCR reads anew with MiXCR; each CDR3 protein has one entry. Among over 450,000 distinct CDR3 sequences listed, 14% were seen once. The material sequenced was blood. The source is a woman in her late teens or twenties with Graves' hyperthyroidism. Each CDR3 is given with its conserved first and last residue. The order of the fields is clone size, V gene, D gene, J gene, CDR3 DNA, CDR3 protein. D genes are given only for firm matches. Only part of the rows carry a size: once, few, many, or a class if the clone is expanded.

abundance: -; v_gene: TRBV5-1; d_gene: TRBD2; j_gene: TRBJ2-3; CDR3nt: TGCGCCAGCAGCCTGACTAGCACGATAGATACGCAGTATTTT; CDR3aa: CASSLTSTIDTQYF
abundance: many; v_gene: TRBV15; d_gene: -; j_gene: TRBJ2-3; CDR3nt: TGTGCCACCAGCGGACTCCTAGGATCTGGCACAGATACGCAGTATTTT; CDR3aa: CATSGLLGSGTDTQYF
abundance: many; v_gene: TRBV6-1; d_gene: -; j_gene: TRBJ2-1; CDR3nt: TGTGCCAGCCGCTCGTCGGGGGTAGGACGCAATGAGCAGTTCTTC; CDR3aa: CASRSSGVGRNEQFF
abundance: -; v_gene: TRBV6-2/TRBV6-3; d_gene: -; j_gene: TRBJ2-1; CDR3nt: TGTGCCAGCAGTTACCGCCTCCTCAGGGTTGGGGACAATGAGCAGTTCTTC; CDR3aa: CASSYRLLRVGDNEQFF
abundance: -; v_gene: TRBV20-1; d_gene: -; j_gene: TRBJ2-3; CDR3nt: TGCAGTGCTAGAGGTGGGAGTTCAGATACGCAGTATTTT; CDR3aa: CSARGGSSDTQYF
abundance: many; v_gene: TRBV19; d_gene: -; j_gene: TRBJ2-5; CDR3nt: TGTGCCAGTAGTATAGACTTTCGAGAGACCCAGTACTTC; CDR3aa: CASSIDFRETQYF
abundance: few; v_gene: TRBV5-1; d_gene: TRBD1; j_gene: TRBJ2-6; CDR3nt: TGCGCCAGCAGCGCAGGACAGGGTGGGTTCAGGACAAGCTCTGGGGCCAACGTCCTGACTTTC; CDR3aa: CASSAGQGGFRTSSGANVLTF
abundance: many; v_gene: TRBV27; d_gene: -; j_gene: TRBJ1-5; CDR3nt: TGTGCCAGCAGCACCGGTGAATATAGCAATCAGCCCCAGCATTTT; CDR3aa: CASSTGEYSNQPQHF
abundance: many; v_gene: TRBV20-1; d_gene: -; j_gene: TRBJ2-1; CDR3nt: TGCAGTGCTGCTTCAAACAATGAGCAGTTCTTC; CDR3aa: CSAASNNEQFF
abundance: -; v_gene: TRBV5-1; d_gene: -; j_gene: TRBJ1-4; CDR3nt: TGCGCCAGCAGCACAACACCAGCAACTAATGAAAAACTGTTTTTT; CDR3aa: CASSTTPATNEKLFF
abundance: -; v_gene: TRBV9; d_gene: -; j_gene: TRBJ1-1; CDR3nt: TGTGCCAGCAGCGTAGTCACCACTGAAGCTTTCTTT; CDR3aa: CASSVVTTEAFF
abundance: many; v_gene: TRBV27; d_gene: -; j_gene: TRBJ1-5; CDR3nt: TGTGCCAGCAGTTCCTCGGACCCAAGCAATCAGCCCCAGCATTTT; CDR3aa: CASSSSDPSNQPQHF
abundance: -; v_gene: TRBV20-1; d_gene: -; j_gene: TRBJ1-2; CDR3nt: TGCAGTGCTAGAGGCTATGCAGGGGACCCCTATGGCTACACCTTC; CDR3aa: CSARGYAGDPYGYTF
abundance: -; v_gene: TRBV19; d_gene: TRBD2; j_gene: TRBJ2-1; CDR3nt: TGTGCCAGTAGTATGGGGACTAGCGGGGTCGGCGATGAGCAGTTCTTC; CDR3aa: CASSMGTSGVGDEQFF
abundance: few; v_gene: TRBV9; d_gene: -; j_gene: TRBJ1-1; CDR3nt: TGTGCCAGCAGCGTAGAGCCGGGGAACACTGAAGCTTTCTTT; CDR3aa: CASSVEPGNTEAFF
abundance: -; v_gene: TRBV6-1; d_gene: TRBD2; j_gene: TRBJ2-3; CDR3nt: TGTGCCAGCAGCCCTTTCAGCGGGGCAGATACGCAGTATTTT; CDR3aa: CASSPFSGADTQYF
abundance: many; v_gene: TRBV2; d_gene: -; j_gene: TRBJ2-7; CDR3nt: TGTGCCAGCAGCGGGACGGGAAGCTCCTACGAGCAGTACTTC; CDR3aa: CASSGTGSSYEQYF
abundance: many; v_gene: TRBV6-1; d_gene: TRBD1; j_gene: TRBJ1-1; CDR3nt: TGTGCCAGCAGCCGGGACAGGGACCCGAACACTGAAGCTTTCTTT; CDR3aa: CASSRDRDPNTEAFF
abundance: -; v_gene: TRBV6-2/TRBV6-3; d_gene: -; j_gene: TRBJ2-2; CDR3nt: TGTGCCAGCCAGGTGGGAAGCAACACCGGGGAGCTGTTTTTT; CDR3aa: CASQVGSNTGELFF
abundance: many; v_gene: TRBV4-1; d_gene: TRBD2; j_gene: TRBJ2-1; CDR3nt: TGCGCCAGCAGCCAAGAAGGACTAGCGGGGAATGAGCAGTTCTTC; CDR3aa: CASSQEGLAGNEQFF
abundance: many; v_gene: TRBV20-1; d_gene: -; j_gene: TRBJ1-2; CDR3nt: TGCAGTGCTAGAGAGGAGGGGGGTAACTATGGCTACACCTTC; CDR3aa: CSAREEGGNYGYTF
abundance: many; v_gene: TRBV3-1; d_gene: -; j_gene: TRBJ2-1; CDR3nt: TGTGCCAGCAGTTCCGCTCTAGAGCAGTTCTTC; CDR3aa: CASSSALEQFF
abundance: -; v_gene: TRBV7-2; d_gene: -; j_gene: TRBJ1-2; CDR3nt: TGTGCCAGCAGCTTCCAGCCAGGCGCCTATGGCTACACCTTC; CDR3aa: CASSFQPGAYGYTF
abundance: many; v_gene: TRBV7-2; d_gene: -; j_gene: TRBJ2-3; CDR3nt: TGTGCCAGCAGCTCGGCCGGGCCCTCCAGAGATACGCAGTATTTT; CDR3aa: CASSSAGPSRDTQYF
abundance: -; v_gene: TRBV19; d_gene: -; j_gene: TRBJ1-4; CDR3nt: TGTGCCAGTAGTCGGCAGATTGCAACTAATGAAAAACTGTTTTTT; CDR3aa: CASSRQIATNEKLFF
abundance: many; v_gene: TRBV14; d_gene: TRBD1; j_gene: TRBJ1-4; CDR3nt: TGTGCCAGCAGCTCTTGGACAGGCCCTAGGGAAAAACTGTTTTTT; CDR3aa: CASSSWTGPREKLFF
abundance: many; v_gene: TRBV12-3/TRBV12-4; d_gene: TRBD2; j_gene: TRBJ2-2; CDR3nt: TGTGCCAGCAGTACCTCACTAGCGGGAGGCGGTAACACCGGGGAGCTGTTTTTT; CDR3aa: CASSTSLAGGGNTGELFF
abundance: -; v_gene: TRBV2; d_gene: TRBD1; j_gene: TRBJ2-1; CDR3nt: TGTGCCAGCCCGGGACAGGGGGCTGTTTACGGTGAGCAGTTCTTC; CDR3aa: CASPGQGAVYGEQFF
abundance: many; v_gene: TRBV12-3/TRBV12-4; d_gene: TRBD1; j_gene: TRBJ2-7; CDR3nt: TGTGCCAGCAGTCCCCAGGGGGTCTGGGACGAGCAGTACTTC; CDR3aa: CASSPQGVWDEQYF
abundance: many; v_gene: TRBV27; d_gene: -; j_gene: TRBJ1-2; CDR3nt: TGTGCCAGCACCCCGGGGTGGGGTGGAGTCTATGGCTACACCTTC; CDR3aa: CASTPGWGGVYGYTF
abundance: -; v_gene: TRBV3-1; d_gene: TRBD1; j_gene: TRBJ1-2; CDR3nt: TGTGCCAGCAGCCAAGGCCGCCAGGGGGCGCATGGCTACACCTTC; CDR3aa: CASSQGRQGAHGYTF
abundance: many; v_gene: TRBV19; d_gene: -; j_gene: TRBJ2-1; CDR3nt: TGTGCCAGCAGATGGACACGCTCCTACAATGAGCAGTTCTTC; CDR3aa: CASRWTRSYNEQFF
abundance: few; v_gene: TRBV18; d_gene: -; j_gene: TRBJ1-2; CDR3nt: TGTGCCAGCTCACCAGTCTCACTACGGACAGACTATGGCTACACCTTC; CDR3aa: CASSPVSLRTDYGYTF
abundance: few; v_gene: TRBV12-3/TRBV12-4; d_gene: TRBD2; j_gene: TRBJ2-1; CDR3nt: TGTGCCAGCAGTCATAGCGGGAGGGCCCATGAGCAGTTCTTC; CDR3aa: CASSHSGRAHEQFF
abundance: many; v_gene: TRBV18; d_gene: -; j_gene: TRBJ2-5; CDR3nt: TGTGCCAGCTCACCAAAGCTTTGGGAGACCCAGTACTTC; CDR3aa: CASSPKLWETQYF
abundance: -; v_gene: TRBV20-1; d_gene: -; j_gene: TRBJ2-2; CDR3nt: TGCAGTGCTAGTAATAGCCTAGCGATCACCGGGGAGCTGTTTTTT; CDR3aa: CSASNSLAITGELFF
abundance: -; v_gene: TRBV6-1; d_gene: TRBD1; j_gene: TRBJ1-1; CDR3nt: TGTGCCACCACCTCCAGGGGGCTGAACACTGAAGCTTTCTTT; CDR3aa: CATTSRGLNTEAFF
abundance: -; v_gene: TRBV19; d_gene: TRBD2; j_gene: TRBJ2-3; CDR3nt: TGTGCCAGTAGTCGGGAGGGGTGGACAGATACGCAGTATTTT; CDR3aa: CASSREGWTDTQYF
abundance: many; v_gene: TRBV6-5; d_gene: -; j_gene: TRBJ1-1; CDR3nt: TGTGCCAGCAGATACAGGACCGAGTATCAGGGTGAAGCTTTCTTT; CDR3aa: CASRYRTEYQGEAFF
abundance: -; v_gene: TRBV2; d_gene: -; j_gene: TRBJ1-5; CDR3nt: TGTGCCAGCAGTGACCCCGGGCTAATAGCCGCTTATAGCAATCAGCCCCAGCATTTT; CDR3aa: CASSDPGLIAAYSNQPQHF
abundance: -; v_gene: TRBV7-9; d_gene: -; j_gene: TRBJ2-5; CDR3nt: TGTGCCAGCAGCTTAATTGGGTCGGGAAAAGAGACCCAGTACTTC; CDR3aa: CASSLIGSGKETQYF
abundance: -; v_gene: TRBV9; d_gene: TRBD2; j_gene: TRBJ2-7; CDR3nt: TGTGCCAGCACCCCGAGTGCGGGAGGGTCCTACGAGCAGTACTTC; CDR3aa: CASTPSAGGSYEQYF
abundance: -; v_gene: TRBV20-1; d_gene: -; j_gene: TRBJ1-4; CDR3nt: TGCAGTGCTAGAGTGGGTACAACTAATGAAAAACTGTTTTTT; CDR3aa: CSARVGTTNEKLFF
abundance: many; v_gene: TRBV9; d_gene: TRBD2; j_gene: TRBJ2-7; CDR3nt: TGTGCCAGCAGCGTAGCCGGGACTAGCGGGATGTACGAGCAGTACTTC; CDR3aa: CASSVAGTSGMYEQYF
abundance: many; v_gene: TRBV19; d_gene: TRBD1; j_gene: TRBJ1-2; CDR3nt: TGTGCCAGTAGTCCTTCAGGGGGCGGTGGCTACACCTTC; CDR3aa: CASSPSGGGGYTF
abundance: -; v_gene: TRBV19; d_gene: -; j_gene: TRBJ2-2; CDR3nt: TGTGCCAGTAGTATAGTCAGGTTTACCGGGGAGCTGTTTTTT; CDR3aa: CASSIVRFTGELFF
abundance: many; v_gene: TRBV10-3; d_gene: TRBD2; j_gene: TRBJ2-1; CDR3nt: TGTGCCATATCACGAGGACTAGCGCACAATGAGCAGTTCTTC; CDR3aa: CAISRGLAHNEQFF
abundance: many; v_gene: TRBV2; d_gene: -; j_gene: TRBJ1-2; CDR3nt: TGTGCCAGCAGTGAAGGACTTTCAACAGGGCACGGCTACACCTTC; CDR3aa: CASSEGLSTGHGYTF
abundance: many; v_gene: TRBV5-1; d_gene: -; j_gene: TRBJ2-2; CDR3nt: TGCGCCAGCAGCTTTCAGAACACCGGGGAGCTGTTTTTT; CDR3aa: CASSFQNTGELFF
abundance: many; v_gene: TRBV7-2; d_gene: -; j_gene: TRBJ2-5; CDR3nt: TGTGCCAGCAGCTTAGGGCTAGCATCAGAGACCCAGTACTTC; CDR3aa: CASSLGLASETQYF
abundance: many; v_gene: TRBV27; d_gene: -; j_gene: TRBJ2-7; CDR3nt: TGTGCCAGCAGTTTGGGGAGCCCCTCCTGCGAGCAGTACTTC; CDR3aa: CASSLGSPSCEQYF
abundance: many; v_gene: TRBV19; d_gene: TRBD2; j_gene: TRBJ2-3; CDR3nt: TGTGCCAGTAGTCCCCACGCCCTGACTAGCGGGAGGACAGATACGCAGTATTTT; CDR3aa: CASSPHALTSGRTDTQYF
abundance: few; v_gene: TRBV5-1; d_gene: -; j_gene: TRBJ1-1; CDR3nt: TGCGCCAGCAGCTTGGCGGGGAATGAGGCTTTCTTT; CDR3aa: CASSLAGNEAFF
abundance: many; v_gene: TRBV11-2; d_gene: TRBD2; j_gene: TRBJ2-3; CDR3nt: TGTGCCAGCAGCTTAGAGTTAGCGGGAGTAAGTCTCTCAGATACGCAGTATTTT; CDR3aa: CASSLELAGVSLSDTQYF
abundance: many; v_gene: TRBV3-1; d_gene: -; j_gene: TRBJ2-2; CDR3nt: TGTGCCAGCAGCCATAGGGATACCGGGGAGCTGTTTTTT; CDR3aa: CASSHRDTGELFF
abundance: many; v_gene: TRBV2; d_gene: TRBD1; j_gene: TRBJ1-5; CDR3nt: TGTGCCAGCAGCTCCGGGACAGGGGGTATTAAGCCCCAGCATTTT; CDR3aa: CASSSGTGGIKPQHF
abundance: -; v_gene: TRBV5-1; d_gene: -; j_gene: TRBJ2-5; CDR3nt: TGCGCCAGCAGCTTGCGAGGACCCGAAGAGACCCAGTACTTC; CDR3aa: CASSLRGPEETQYF